This is a list of T cell receptor beta chains from one sample in a study of T cell responses to AZD1222 COVID-19 vaccine. Using immunoSEQ multiplex PCR, the repertoire was profiled, and TCRdb retains in-frame clones only, with some absent. The table has some 170,000 clones, roughly nine tenths seen once. The source material was peripheral blood, sampled 28 days after the second AZD1222 dose. The origin of the receptors is an adult who received the AZD1222 COVID-19 vaccine. The CDR3 runs from the conserved cysteine through the conserved F or W.

J	V	CDR3
TRBJ1-1	TRBV2	CASSTGGTEAFF
TRBJ1-1	TRBV29-1	CRAGSLNTEAFF
TRBJ1-2	TRBV11-2	CASSLDVGRGYTF
TRBJ2-4	TRBV5-1	CASSLGDRTTKNIQYF
TRBJ1-3	TRBV6-5	CAGRGRSSSGNTIYF
TRBJ2-7	TRBV3-1/TRBV3-2	CASSNRGGAYEQYF
TRBJ1-2	TRBV9	CASSVSRASYGYTF
TRBJ2-3	TRBV11-2	CASSLTGDTQYF
TRBJ2-2	TRBV2	CASSGQGLVNTGELFF
TRBJ1-6	TRBV4-3	CASSQEMGLTQSALHF
TRBJ1-2	TRBV19	CASYSGTAYTF
TRBJ2-5	TRBV5-1	CASSMTGGGQETQYF
TRBJ2-1	TRBV6-6	CASNQGDNEQFF
TRBJ1-2	TRBV25-1	CASSARHPYGYTF
TRBJ1-1	TRBV7-9	CASSARQMNTEAFF
TRBJ1-4	TRBV5-5	CASSWTRTNEKLFF
TRBJ1-2	TRBV6-5	CASSPRTGGFYGYTF
TRBJ2-5	TRBV4-1	CASSQERASGVQETQYF